This T cell receptor beta chain was documented in a study of regulatory T cells in long-lasting Graves disease (dated by TCRdb to the early 2020s). The study in broad terms: Persistent Graves' disease was defined as persistently positive TSH receptor autoantibodies together with antithyroid drug treatment for over 5 years. Persistent Graves' disease patients were compared with newly diagnosed Graves' disease patients by peripheral blood TCR sequencing and RNA sequencing. The study was conducted in China and was registered as a clinical trial. TCR sequencing covered some 13 persistent and roughly 20 newly diagnosed Graves' disease patients, some 35 samples in total. Antithyroid drugs had been taken for about 10.3 years on average by persistent Graves' disease patients in the clinical cohort.

In regard to this clonotype: The antigen it recognizes is unknown. No qualities accompany the bases; no much larger clone lies one base away.

Library preparation was by multiplex PCR. Sequenced using an Illumina HiSeq 4000. iRepertoire HTBI primers and Arm-PCR amplification of CDR3 regions were used to construct TCR beta libraries. Gel purification was performed on PCR products prior to sequencing. As for how the authors treated the data: Gene usage analysis of CDR3 amino acid clonotypes used the approximately 62 TRBV and some 15 TRBJ segments found across samples. Filtered high-quality paired reads were merged into contigs using COPE and FqMerger. BLAST was used to align contigs to the IMGT TRBV, TRBD and TRBJ reference genes, and CDR3 was defined following IMGT. Any clonotype with a frequency above 0.1% was counted as a highly expanded clone. Repertoire diversity was measured by Shannon entropy, and V-J evenness by the Gini coefficient. Clonotypes shared by more than one individual were considered public. The raw public reads went through TCRdb reprocessing: fastp at Q25, MiXCR clone calling, in-frame beta chains kept. Rows merge per CDR3 protein into single entries with the most common DNA and genes. Clone size and V and J calls follow TCRdb, not the original study. A total of roughly 700,000 distinct CDR3 sequences appear in this sample, about 32% of them only once. The top ten clonotypes cover around 40% of the sample.

What the work shows at the level of the full study, not this receptor alone: A larger number of public clonotypes was shared among persistent patients (over 2,500) than among newly diagnosed patients (over 850). The small sample size was acknowledged by the authors as a limitation that may reduce accuracy. The study examined only peripheral blood because the primary lesion, thyroid tissue, could not be accessed. Persistent Graves' disease patients showed lower TCR Shannon entropy and fewer highly expanded clones than newly diagnosed patients, suggesting clonal expansion. TRBV28, TRBJ1-2 and TRBJ2-5 were preferentially used in persistent disease, while TRBV20-1 and TRBJ2-1 were favored in newly diagnosed disease. Only the TCR beta chain was sequenced and analyzed.

The time point label for this specimen denotes: persistent/refractory GD, antithyroid drugs over 5 years with positive TRAb. RNA was extracted from PBMCs in TRIzol for both TCR sequencing and RNA sequencing. The diagnosis of Graves' disease was made according to American Thyroid Association guidelines. The patients came from an endocrinology department in Xi'an, China. Each patient gave approximately 8.8 milliliters of peripheral blood, collected in an EDTA anticoagulant tube. Ficoll Paque Plus density gradient separation was used to isolate PBMCs, and no further T cell sorting was performed. An Agilent 2100 Bioanalyzer and agarose gel were used to assess RNA quality, and a NanoDrop 2000 was used to measure RNA concentration. The CDR3 covers 13 residues, taking in both the cysteine and the phenylalanine. Kept here is only the CDR3 DNA, which spans 39 bases and is read in frame from base 1. CDR1 and CDR2 (GTSNPN, SVGIG) derive from the germline V gene (reference sequence). V is shortened by 5 bases, J by 5 bases, and the region joining them spans 12 bases.

The receptor was isolated from a female donor with Graves disease. Recombination linked TRBV30 to TRBJ1-4, with TRBD1 perhaps the D gene, on 6 matching bases. The sequenced sample was peripheral blood mononuclear cells (PBMCs), obtained when the disease was refractory, from a patient treated with antithyroid drugs. The CDR3 amino acid sequence is: CAWVKDSNEKLFF. The DNA reads TGTGCCTGGGTCAAGGACAGCAATGAAAAACTGTTTTTT.